This entry concerns a single T cell receptor (beta chain). Original processing notes: Amplifying reference gene primers gave estimates of nucleated cell counts. Clones were sequenced by immunoSEQ multiplex PCR, and TCRdb holds only the in-frame ones, with some missing. V, J and clone size derive from that table, while D and trimming were established from the DNA sequence. Of some 200,000 clones listed, around 85% are singletons. These data originate in a study of blood T cell repertoires in COVID-19. The overall study: Spain, Italy and the United States supplied samples that represented acute and convalescent COVID-19. T cells, B-cell-depleted T cells, or PBMCs supplied cDNA or gDNA.

In Seattle, patients joined the study during active infection and were tracked longitudinally. This receptor was obtained from an older woman with COVID-19, enrolled during active disease. The material sequenced was peripheral blood.

CDR3 protein: CASRKDRQNTEAFF. The CDR3 region has the DNA TGTGCCAGCAGGAAAGACAGACAAAACACTGAAGCTTTCTTT. This rearrangement joins TRBV6-4 to TRBJ1-1; TRBD1 might be the D (5 bases). V was clipped by 6 bases and J by 2 bases, with 13 bases between them. This CDR3 has 14 residues. Per the germline V gene, CDR1 is MRHNA and CDR2 is SNTAGT.